This is a list of T cell receptor beta chains from one sample in a study of T cell responses to AZD1222 COVID-19 vaccine. Sequencing used immunoSEQ multiplex PCR; TCRdb keeps in-frame clones, though not all of them. The sample lists approximately 170,000 clones; 94% were seen once. Material: peripheral blood, obtained 28 days after the second AZD1222 dose. These receptors originate from an adult who received the AZD1222 COVID-19 vaccine. Each CDR3 is given with its conserved first and last residue. Fields, in order: V gene, clone size, D gene, J gene, CDR3 DNA, CDR3 protein. D genes are given only for firm matches. Size is omitted from some rows. Given values are once, few, many or a class for expanded clones.

>TRBV10-2|NA|NA|TRBJ2-7
TGCGCCAGCAGTGAGTCTAGGCCGGAGGAGGGATACGAGCAGTACTTC
CASSESRPEEGYEQYF
>TRBV11-2|NA|NA|TRBJ2-1
TGTGCCAGCAGCTTAGGACCTTACAATGAGCAGTTCTTC
CASSLGPYNEQFF
>TRBV7-2|NA|TRBD2|TRBJ2-3
TGTGCCAGCAGCCCACCGGGACTAGCGGGAGGGCCTGGCGCAGATACGCAGTATTTT
CASSPPGLAGGPGADTQYF
>TRBV30|NA|NA|TRBJ2-1
TGTGCCTGGAGTGAGTACTACAATGAGCAGTTCTTC
CAWSEYYNEQFF
>TRBV7-2|NA|NA|TRBJ2-1
TGTGCCAGCAGCTTTTCAGGGGCTCCCGGGGTGCAGTTCTTC
CASSFSGAPGVQFF
>TRBV7-9|NA|TRBD2|TRBJ2-1
TGTGCCAGCAGCCCCCCTATGGGTAGCGGGAGGGACGGTGAGCAGTTCTTC
CASSPPMGSGRDGEQFF
>TRBV28|NA|NA|TRBJ2-3
TGTGCCAGCAGTTACGTGGGTGGGAGTAGTTTGGATACGCAGTATTTT
CASSYVGGSSLDTQYF
>TRBV27|NA|NA|TRBJ1-5
TGTGCCAGCAGCCCGGGTTGGGCCTTTCATAGCAATCAGCCCCAGCATTTT
CASSPGWAFHSNQPQHF
>TRBV10-1|NA|TRBD1|TRBJ1-4
TGCGCCAGCAGCCGAAACAGGGGGCTTATCGCTAATGAAAAACTGTTTTTT
CASSRNRGLIANEKLFF
>TRBV7-9|NA|NA|TRBJ1-2
TGTGCCAGCAGCTTCCCGGGCGGGGTATATGGCTACACCTTC
CASSFPGGVYGYTF
>TRBV28|NA|NA|TRBJ1-2
TGTGCCAGCAGTTTTGGGACGAACTATGGCTACACCTTC
CASSFGTNYGYTF
>TRBV20-1|NA|NA|TRBJ2-7
TGCAGTTTTAGACTCTCCTACGAGCAGTACTTC
CSFRLSYEQYF
>TRBV7-2|NA|NA|TRBJ2-7
TGTGCCAGCAGTTCCCTCCGGGACTGGGGATCCGAGCAGTACTTC
CASSSLRDWGSEQYF
>TRBV30|NA|TRBD1|TRBJ1-6
TGTGCCTGGAGATCAAGGACAGGCGTGAGCTCCTATAATTCACCCCTCCACTTT
CAWRSRTGVSSYNSPLHF
>TRBV5-1|once|NA|TRBJ2-6
TGCGCCAGCAGCTTGGATGCGGAATCACCCTCTGGGGCCAACGTCCTGACTTTC
CASSLDAESPSGANVLTF
>TRBV7-9|NA|NA|TRBJ1-1
TGTGCCAGCAGCTTAGGGGCAGGGACCGAAGCTTTCTTT
CASSLGAGTEAFF
>TRBV30|NA|TRBD1|TRBJ1-3
TGTGCCTGGAGTCGCGGGTGGACAGGGGGAAACACCATATATTTT
CAWSRGWTGGNTIYF
>TRBV4-3|NA|TRBD1|TRBJ2-7
TGCGCCAGCAGCCAGTCTTACAACTCGGGACAGAACTACGAGCAGTACTTC
CASSQSYNSGQNYEQYF
>TRBV14|NA|TRBD1|TRBJ1-6
TGTGCCAGCAGTCACCGGGACAGCAATAATTCACCCCTCCACTTT
CASSHRDSNNSPLHF
>TRBV28|NA|TRBD1|TRBJ1-1
TGTGCCAGCAGTCCTGCGGGACAGTACACTGAAGCTTTCTTT
CASSPAGQYTEAFF